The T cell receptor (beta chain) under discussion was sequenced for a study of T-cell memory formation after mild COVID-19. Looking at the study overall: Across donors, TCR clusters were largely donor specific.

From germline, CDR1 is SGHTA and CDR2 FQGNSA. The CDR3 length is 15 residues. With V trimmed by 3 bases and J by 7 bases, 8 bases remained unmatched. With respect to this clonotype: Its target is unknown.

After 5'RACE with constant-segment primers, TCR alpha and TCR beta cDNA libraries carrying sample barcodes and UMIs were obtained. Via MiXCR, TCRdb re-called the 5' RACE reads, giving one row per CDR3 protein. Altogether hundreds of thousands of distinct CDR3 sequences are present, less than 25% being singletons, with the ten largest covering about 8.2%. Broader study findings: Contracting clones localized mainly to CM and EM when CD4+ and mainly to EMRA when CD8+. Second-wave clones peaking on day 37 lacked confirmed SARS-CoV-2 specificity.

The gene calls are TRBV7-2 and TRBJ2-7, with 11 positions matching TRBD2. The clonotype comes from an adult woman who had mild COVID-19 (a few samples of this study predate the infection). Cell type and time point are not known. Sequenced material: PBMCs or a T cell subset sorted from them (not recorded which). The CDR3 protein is CASSLGTSGSREQYF. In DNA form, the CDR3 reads TGTGCCAGCAGCTTGGGTACTAGCGGGAGCCGTGAGCAGTACTTC.